This T cell receptor (beta chain) appears in the sequencing data of a study of blood T cells in healthy people across ages (dated by TCRdb to the mid-2010s). For context, the study as a whole: In model experiments, template switching captured about one uniquely barcoded TCR beta cDNA molecule for every two T cells. The donors were divided into four age groups: young (average approximately 15 years), middle-aged (roughly 40), aged (around 67) and long-lived (more than 75). To avoid experimental bias, donors of different ages were distributed randomly across sequencing lanes. Age-related changes in TCR beta repertoire diversity were measured in the study by deep sequencing normalized with unique cDNA molecular identifiers. Using the same blood draw, the study looked at two additional independent replicas of 1 million unique cDNA reads for two donors, one aged 18 to 30 and the other aged 80 or older.

To note about this clonotype: What antigen it recognizes has not been identified. No much larger clone exists at a distance of one base, and base qualities are not known.

General findings and caveats noted by the study authors: Donor CMV infection status was unknown, potentially confounding age-related changes in expanded clonotypes. Compared with the aged group, the long-lived group had more naive CD4+ T cells, fewer expanded clones and increased TCR diversity, suggesting age selection. Observed TCR beta diversity per million T cells fell roughly linearly with age, and a significant reduction was already apparent by age roughly 40. Observed TCR beta diversity correlated strongly with the percentage of naive T cells measured by flow cytometry. Conclusive comparison of naive and antigen-experienced compartments was prevented by the profiling of bulk unsorted PBMCs. Estimates of total diversity from one million sequenced T cells were regarded as lower bounds and underestimates.

Donors were a few dozen systemically healthy Caucasian individuals from Russia aged 6 to 90 years. Ten milliliters of peripheral blood were collected from each donor into EDTA-treated Vacutainer tubes. Ficoll-Paque density-gradient centrifugation was used to isolate PBMCs, with at least 6.5 million per sample. Trizol reagent was used to extract total RNA from PBMCs, with at least 5 micrograms per sample. Naive CD45RAhigh/CD27high T cell percentages were measured by flow cytometry on a PBMC aliquot from every donor. The library was prepared using 5' RACE. TCRdb lists the instrument as Illumina HiSeq 2500. The second PCR ran for about 7 to 11 cycles and used a J-beta primer mix along with a sample-barcoded 5' primer. A unique molecular identifier was introduced onto each TCR beta cDNA molecule by a template-switch 5' adaptor carrying 12 random nucleotides. At least 3 million CDR3-containing paired-end reads were obtained from each sample. All of the RNA was converted into first-strand cDNA using the Mint cDNA synthesis kit, with a TRBC-specific oligonucleotide serving as the primer. Following uracil-DNA glycosylase treatment, a first 18-cycle PCR with universal primers M1SS and BC2_uni_R was performed on all cDNA. The authors' pipeline ran thus. For normalization, 1 million high-quality reads were randomly selected from each sample, with every read carrying a distinct molecular identifier. Reads with shared molecular identifiers were discarded instead of being binned into consensus sequences. MiTCR, set to a Q25 quality threshold and the strictest error-elimination algorithm, was used for CDR3 identification, clonotype clustering and error correction. A nonparametric unseen species model using Euler transformation provided a lower-bound estimate of total TCR beta diversity. TCRdb passed the public sequencing reads through fastp at Q25 and MiXCR, retaining productive beta sequences. Every distinct CDR3 protein forms one entry, paired with its most common genes and DNA. The V and J calls follow TCRdb's processing rather than the paper's. Here the sample has approximately 1.5 million distinct CDR3 sequences; around 36% occur a single time. The ten largest account for about 10% of the sample.

This receptor was taken from a woman aged 25-40 years in good health. Sequenced sample: blood.

The nucleotide sequence is given as TGTGCCAGCAGCTTAGACGGGGCCGGGGGAGCGCAGGACACGCAGTATTTT. This translates into CASSLDGAGGAQDTQYF. This chain joins TRBV7-8 to TRBJ2-3; a tentative D call is TRBD2 (6 bases match). Between the V and J ends, shortened by 1 base and 9 bases respectively, the junction contains 23 bases. CDR1 and CDR2 were assigned from the germline V gene as SGHVS and FQNEAQ. The CDR3, cysteine through phenylalanine, is 17 amino acids long. Solely the CDR3 DNA is kept, with 51 bases framed from the first base. The CDR3 plus the reference TRBV7-8 and TRBJ2-3 genes for the other parts give the full variable domain: GAGVSQSPRYKVAKRGQDVALRCDPISGHVSLFWYQQALGQGPEFLTYFQNEAQLDKSGLPSDRFFAERPEGSVSTLKIQRTQQEDSAVYLCASSLDGAGGAQDTQYFGPGTRLTVL.